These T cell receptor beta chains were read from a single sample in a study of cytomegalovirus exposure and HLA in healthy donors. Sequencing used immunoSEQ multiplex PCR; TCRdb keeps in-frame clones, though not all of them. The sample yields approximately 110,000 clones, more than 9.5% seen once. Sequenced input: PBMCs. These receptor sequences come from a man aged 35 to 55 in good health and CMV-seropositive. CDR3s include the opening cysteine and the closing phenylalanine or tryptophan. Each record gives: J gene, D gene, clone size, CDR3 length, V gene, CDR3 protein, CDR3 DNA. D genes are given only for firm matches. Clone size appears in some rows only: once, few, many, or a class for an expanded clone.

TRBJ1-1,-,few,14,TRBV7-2,CASSLAGGNTEAFF,TGTGCCAGCAGCTTGGCGGGGGGGAACACTGAAGCTTTCTTT
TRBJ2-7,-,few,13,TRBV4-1,CASSHQTAYEQYF,TGCGCCAGCAGCCACCAAACAGCCTACGAGCAGTACTTC
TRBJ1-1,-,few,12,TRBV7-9,CASSFERSEAFF,TGTGCCAGCAGCTTTGAGCGGAGCGAAGCTTTCTTT
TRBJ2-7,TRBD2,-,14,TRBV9,CASSVGVGGAEQYF,TGTGCCAGCAGCGTAGGAGTGGGAGGGGCCGAGCAGTACTTC
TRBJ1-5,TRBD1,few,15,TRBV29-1,CSAGPRQGRGQPQHF,TGCAGCGCTGGCCCCCGACAGGGTCGAGGGCAGCCCCAGCATTTT
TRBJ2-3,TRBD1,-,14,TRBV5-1,CASSLHRGADTQYF,TGCGCCAGCAGCTTGCACAGGGGAGCAGATACGCAGTATTTT
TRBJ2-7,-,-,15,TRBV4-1,CASSQGWEGAYEQYF,TGCGCCAGCAGCCAAGGGTGGGAAGGGGCCTACGAGCAGTACTTC
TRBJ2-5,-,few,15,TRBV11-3,CASSLGGTPRETQYF,TGTGCCAGCAGCTTAGGCGGCACACCAAGGGAGACCCAGTACTTC
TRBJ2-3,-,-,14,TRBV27,CASRPLLSADTQYF,TGTGCCAGCAGACCGCTACTTAGCGCAGATACGCAGTATTTT
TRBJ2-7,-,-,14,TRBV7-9,CASSRQNVYYEQYF,TGTGCCAGCAGCCGACAGAATGTTTACTACGAGCAGTACTTC
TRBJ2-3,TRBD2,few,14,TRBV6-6,CASQAGASTDTQYF,TGTGCCAGTCAGGCGGGAGCTAGCACAGATACGCAGTATTTT
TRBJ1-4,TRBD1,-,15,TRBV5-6,CASSKGQGLWEKLFF,TGTGCCAGCAGCAAAGGACAGGGGCTTTGGGAAAAACTGTTTTTT
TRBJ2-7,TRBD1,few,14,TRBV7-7,CASSLGQGTYEQYF,TGTGCTAGCAGCTTAGGACAGGGGACCTACGAGCAGTACTTC
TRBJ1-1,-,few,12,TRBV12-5,CASGLEGTEAFF,TGTGCTAGTGGTTTGGAGGGGACTGAAGCTTTCTTT
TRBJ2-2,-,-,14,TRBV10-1,CASSAAESTGELFF,TGCGCCAGCAGTGCCGCGGAGTCCACCGGGGAGCTGTTTTTT
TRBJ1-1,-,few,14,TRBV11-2,CASSLLAGEGEAFF,TGTGCCAGCAGCTTACTAGCAGGGGAGGGTGAAGCTTTCTTT
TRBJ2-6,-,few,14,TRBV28,CATGTRYGANVLTF,TGTGCCACCGGCACGCGGTATGGGGCCAACGTCCTGACTTTC
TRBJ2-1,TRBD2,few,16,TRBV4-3,CASSQDFAGGADEQFF,TGCGCCAGCAGCCAAGATTTCGCGGGAGGTGCCGATGAGCAGTTCTTC
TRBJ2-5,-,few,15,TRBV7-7,CASSPDRLSGETQYF,TGTGCTAGCAGCCCAGACAGGCTATCTGGAGAGACCCAGTACTTC
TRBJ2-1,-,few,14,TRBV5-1,CASSLATRNNEQFF,TGCGCCAGCAGCTTGGCAACGAGGAACAATGAGCAGTTCTTC
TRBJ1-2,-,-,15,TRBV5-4,CASSLVARLNYGYTF,TGTGCCAGCAGCTTGGTCGCCAGACTCAACTATGGCTACACCTTC
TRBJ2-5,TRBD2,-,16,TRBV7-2,CASSAGTSGRIETQYF,TGTGCCAGCAGCGCTGGGACTAGCGGGAGAATAGAGACCCAGTACTTC
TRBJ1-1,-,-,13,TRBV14,CASSFYFPGEAFF,TGTGCCAGCAGTTTCTATTTCCCTGGTGAAGCTTTCTTT